These 23 T cell receptor beta chains came from one sample sequenced in a study of PD-1 blockade in mismatch repair-deficient tumors. TCRdb keeps only in-frame clones here, not all; method: immunoSEQ multiplex PCR. The sample shows some 26,000 clones, 83% of them seen only once. The sequences come from peripheral blood, collected 12 weeks after starting pembrolizumab. The receptors shown here come from an adult with mismatch repair-deficient cancer.

The chain carries TRBV5-1 and TRBJ2-6, with D perhaps TRBD2 (5 bases). V dropped 2 bases and J dropped 4 bases, with 13 bases sitting between them. The CDR3 runs to 16 residues. Germline CDR1 SGHRS, CDR2 YFSETQ. This chain's CDR3 is CASSFERRTGANVLTF. The CDR3 nucleotides are TGCGCCAGCAGCTTTGAAAGGAGGACCGGGGCCAACGTCCTGACTTTC.

This clone was seen a few times. The V gene is TRBV6-4, the J gene TRBJ2-1, with 9 bases identical to TRBD1. Germline-derived CDR1 and CDR2 are MRHNA and SNTAGT. The CDR3 contains 16 residues. The V segment lost 5 bases and the J segment 2 bases; nucleotides outside the gene matches: 7. The CDR3 loop is CASSPGQGPTYNEQFF. CDR3 DNA sequence: TGTGCCAGCAGTCCTGGACAGGGGCCAACCTACAATGAGCAGTTCTTC.

The chain links TRBV5-8 to TRBJ2-1; weak D call: TRBD2 (5 bases). Germline V gene lookup returns CDR1 SGHTS and CDR2 YDEGEE. The CDR3 consists of 18 residues. Between the trimmed V and J ends, which lost 4 bases and 4 bases, there was a span of 24 bases. CDR3 protein: CASSPRVRASGMYNEQFF. DNA of the CDR3: TGTGCCAGCAGCCCAAGGGTTCGCGCGAGCGGAATGTACAATGAGCAGTTCTTC.

The chain combines TRBV30 with TRBJ2-2, with 8 bases identical to TRBD1. The CDR3 totals 14 residues. J was trimmed by 4 bases and V by 3 bases; bases with no gene match: 4. Germline-derived CDR1 and CDR2 are GTSNPN and SVGIG (reference sequence). This chain's CDR3 is CAWRRTGTTGELFF. CDR3 nucleotide sequence: TGTGCCTGGAGGAGGACAGGGACCACCGGGGAGCTGTTTTTT.

The chain has TRBV6-5 and TRBJ2-5, with D perhaps TRBD1 or TRBD2 (5 bases each). This CDR3 region has 14 residues. From germline, CDR1 is MNHEY and CDR2 SVGAGI. The V gene lost 0 bases and the J gene lost 5 bases, with 10 bases spanning the gap. CDR3 sequence reads: CASSYSRGGETQYF. The CDR3, as DNA: TGTGCCAGCAGTTACTCGAGGGGCGGGGAGACCCAGTACTTC.

The chain joins TRBV4-2 to TRBJ1-2, with TRBD1 identical over 12 bases. Looked up from germline, CDR1 is LGHNA and CDR2 is YNFKEQ. V was pared by 0 bases and J by 2 bases, with 1 base of the junction left unmatched. The CDR3 spans 16 residues. CDR3 sequence reads: CASSQEGTGGNYGYTF. The CDR3 bases are TGTGCCAGCAGCCAAGAAGGGACAGGGGGCAACTATGGCTACACCTTC.

The chain carries TRBV4-1 and TRBJ1-5, with D uncertain. The CDR3 is 13 amino acids. CDR1 is MGHRA, CDR2 YSYEKL, per germline. V lost 0 bases to trimming and J lost 6 bases, with 6 bases between them. For the CDR3, the DNA is TGCGCCAGCAGCCAAGATTTGGTTCAGCCCCAGCATTTT. This translates into CASSQDLVQPQHF.

This chain links TRBV19 with TRBJ2-3, with TRBD2 identical over 12 bases. The CDR3 runs 18 residues. V dropped 5 bases and J dropped 4; count of bases not matched to a gene: 13. Germline CDR1 and CDR2: LNHDA and SQIVND (reference sequence). The CDR3 nucleotides are TGTGCCAGTAGTCCCGGGACTAGCGGGCATTACCCTTCAGATACGCAGTATTTT. It yields the protein CASSPGTSGHYPSDTQYF.

This chain connects TRBV10-3 to TRBJ2-2, with D hard to call. Germline CDR1 is ENHRY and CDR2 is SYGVKD. The V gene lost 8 bases and the J gene lost 4 bases, with 11 bases spanning the gap. The CDR3 covers 13 residues. The CDR3, as DNA: TGTGCCATCGGCGTTCAGCGCACCGGGGAGCTGTTTTTT. Residues: CAIGVQRTGELFF.

This chain connects TRBV7-2 to TRBJ1-1, with a weak D call TRBD1 (6 bases). Deletions cut 2 bases from V and 6 bases from J, with 16 bases between. The CDR3 is 15 amino acids. The V gene's germline CDR1 is SGHTA and CDR2 FQGNSA. CDR3 nucleotides: TGTGCCAGCAGCTTATGGGGGCCACAGATACCTGAAGCTTTCTTT. Residues: CASSLWGPQIPEAFF.

This chain joins TRBV6-5 and TRBJ2-7, with 9 bases lining up with TRBD2. The CDR3 spans 14 residues. J lost 4 bases, V lost 6 bases, and 7 bases had no gene match. Germline V gene data show CDR1 as MNHEY and CDR2 as SVGAGI. CDR3 DNA: TGTGCCAGCAGAAGAGGGACTAGCCGTTACGAGCAGTACTTC. Translated: CASRRGTSRYEQYF.

The chain is built from TRBV5-1 and TRBJ2-5; 9 positions match TRBD2. The CDR3 is made up of 14 amino acids. Trimming cost V 0 bases and J 4 bases; bases outside gene matches: 1. Germline V gene data show CDR1 as SGHRS and CDR2 as YFSETQ. The CDR3 sequence is CASSLALAGETQYF. CDR3 DNA: TGCGCCAGCAGCTTGGCACTAGCGGGAGAGACCCAGTACTTC.

This rearrangement joins TRBV5-1 to TRBJ2-5, with TRBD2 matching 13 bases. The CDR3 runs 18 residues. Germline V gene data show CDR1 as SGHRS and CDR2 as YFSETQ. V lost 4 bases to trimming and J lost 4 bases; unmatched junction nucleotides: 13. The CDR3 sequence: CASSLRLAGGARPETQYF. The CDR3 DNA sequence: TGCGCCAGCAGCCTCAGACTAGCGGGAGGTGCCCGCCCAGAGACCCAGTACTTC. Full variable domain (rest looked up from reference TRBV5-1 and TRBJ2-5): KAGVTQTPRYLIKTRGQQVTLSCSPISGHRSVSWYQQTPGQGLQFLFEYFSETQRNKGNFPGRFSGRQFSNSRSEMNVSTLELGDSALYLCASSLRLAGGARPETQYFGPGTRLLVL.

The chain recombines TRBV10-1 with TRBJ2-2, with D perhaps matching TRBD1 (5 bases). Germline V CDR1 and CDR2: WNHNN, SYGVQD (reference sequence). This CDR3 comprises 15 residues. The germline V and J ends were trimmed by 5 bases and 1 base, with 11 bases remaining between them. CDR3 in amino acids: CASSKDRRNTGELFF. The CDR3 nucleotides are TGCGCCAGCAGTAAAGACAGAAGGAACACCGGGGAGCTGTTTTTT.

The V gene is TRBV4-2, the J gene TRBJ2-7; D gene ambiguous. Trimming took off 2 bases at V and 0 bases at J, with 11 bases between the two ends. The germline V gene encodes CDR1 LGHNA and CDR2 YNFKEQ. The CDR3 is made up of 15 amino acids. CDR3 sequence (DNA): TGTGCCAGCAGCCAATATAAGCATCCCTCCTACGAGCAGTACTTC. Its translation: CASSQYKHPSYEQYF.

This sequence joins TRBV11-2 and TRBJ2-1; D is perhaps TRBD1 or TRBD2 (5 bases each). V was clipped by 6 bases and J by 9 bases, with 30 bases between them. The CDR3 is made up of 18 amino acids. CDR1 and CDR2 (germline): SGHAT, FQNNGV. The CDR3 protein is CASRVSSPIRDHTREQFF. DNA for the CDR3: TGTGCCAGCAGAGTTTCTTCCCCTATCCGGGACCATACACGTGAGCAGTTCTTC.

V usage is TRBV2 and J usage is TRBJ1-5, with no clear D. Trimming took off 4 bases at V and 3 bases at J, with 7 bases between the two ends. CDR1 and CDR2 (germline): SNHLY, FYNNEI. CDR3 length equals 13 residues. In DNA, the CDR3 is TGTGCCAGCAGTGGCCGTTACAATCAGCCCCAGCATTTT. This translates into CASSGRYNQPQHF.

The chain couples TRBV15 to TRBJ2-6; 12 bases match TRBD1. This CDR3 is built from 18 residues. V lost 3 bases, J lost 0 bases, and 3 bases stayed unmatched. Looked up from germline, CDR1 is LNHNV and CDR2 is YYDKDF (reference sequence). The DNA for the CDR3 is TGTGCCACCAGCAGGGGACAGGGGGCGCGCTCTGGGGCCAACGTCCTGACTTTC. This encodes CATSRGQGARSGANVLTF.

This chain uses TRBV7-6 with TRBJ2-7; 12 bases match TRBD2. This CDR3 comprises 15 residues. The J segment lost 4 bases and the V segment lost 5 bases, leaving 6 bases of the junction unmatched. Germline V gene sequence: CDR1 SGHVS, CDR2 FNYEAQ. The CDR3 coding sequence is TGTGCCAGCAGCCCTGGGACTAGCGGGCCGTACGAGCAGTACTTC. Encoded protein: CASSPGTSGPYEQYF.

The genes are TRBV2 and TRBJ1-4; tentatively, D is TRBD1 (6 bases). The germline V and J ends were trimmed by 9 bases and 1 base, with 12 bases remaining between them. CDR3 length: 14 amino acids. Germline assignment: CDR1 SNHLY and CDR2 FYNNEI. CDR3 loop: CASRAGQTNEKLFF. The CDR3 DNA reads TGTGCCAGTCGGGCGGGACAAACTAATGAAAAACTGTTTTTT.

V gene TRBV19 combines with J gene TRBJ1-2; tentatively, D is TRBD1 (5 bases). The CDR3 loop spans 13 amino acids. V shed 9 bases and J shed 10 bases, with 21 bases lying between them. Germline values: CDR1 LNHDA, CDR2 SQIVND (reference sequence). The CDR3: CASRWGKVGDYTF. The CDR3 nucleotides are TGTGCCAGCCGCTGGGGGAAAGTTGGGGACTACACCTTC.

This chain joins TRBV7-2 and TRBJ2-2; 13 positions match TRBD2. This CDR3 comprises 18 residues. V lost 5 bases and J lost 5; bases outside the gene matches: 11. Germline loops: CDR1 SGHTA, CDR2 FQGNSA. The chain's CDR3 is CASSPRRLAGGETGELFF. The DNA for the CDR3 is TGTGCCAGCAGCCCCCGCAGACTAGCGGGAGGCGAGACCGGGGAGCTGTTTTTT.

This clone counts as medium-sized (0.01 to 0.1%). The chain joins TRBV6-4 to TRBJ2-3; 7 bases map to TRBD2. Losses at the gene ends were 4 bases for V and 0 bases for J; bases not matched to a gene: 4. The CDR3 consists of 15 residues. Germline V gene data show CDR1 as MRHNA and CDR2 as SNTAGT. The CDR3 sequence: CASSAGSGSTDTQYF. CDR3 in DNA: TGTGCCAGCAGTGCGGGTAGCGGGAGCACAGATACGCAGTATTTT.